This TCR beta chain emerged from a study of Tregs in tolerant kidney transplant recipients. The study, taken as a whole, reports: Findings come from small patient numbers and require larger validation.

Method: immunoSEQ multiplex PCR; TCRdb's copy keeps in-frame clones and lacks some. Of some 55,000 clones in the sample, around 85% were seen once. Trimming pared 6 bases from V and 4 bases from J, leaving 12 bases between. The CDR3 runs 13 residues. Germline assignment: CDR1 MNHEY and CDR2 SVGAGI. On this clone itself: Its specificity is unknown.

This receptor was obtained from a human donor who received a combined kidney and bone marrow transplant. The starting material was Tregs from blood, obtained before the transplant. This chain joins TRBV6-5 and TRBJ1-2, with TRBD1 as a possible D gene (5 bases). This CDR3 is CASSPQGGYGYTF. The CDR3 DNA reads TGTGCCAGCAGCCCCCAGGGTGGCTATGGCTACACCTTC.